A single sample gave rise to the 13 T cell receptor beta chains below, sequenced in a study of cytomegalovirus exposure and HLA in healthy donors. The study ran its PCR with 60 Vbeta and 13 Jbeta primers. TCRdb's table, derived via immunoSEQ multiplex PCR, lists solely in-frame clones and lacks some. The repertoire includes 85,000 to 100,000 clones, over 75% of them detected once, and roughly 7.3% sits in the top ten. The sequenced sample was PBMCs. The receptor source for this set is a middle-aged man in good health and CMV-seropositive.

The chain carries TRBV6-1 and TRBJ2-5; 16 positions agree with TRBD2. CDR1 is MNHNS, CDR2 SASEGT, per germline. CDR3 length equals 19 residues. Trimming took 0 bases from V and 5 from J; bases not matched to a gene: 9. The CDR3 DNA reads as TGTGCCAGCAGTGAAGCCCCCGGGACTAGCGGGGGGGCGAGGGAGACCCAGTACTTC. Translated, it gives CASSEAPGTSGGARETQYF.

The chain uses TRBV7-8 and TRBJ1-2; D is possibly TRBD1 (6 bases). V was pared by 4 bases and J by 4 bases, with 16 bases between. CDR1 and CDR2 (germline): SGHVS, FQNEAQ. There are 15 residues in the CDR3. The CDR3 DNA follows: TGTGCCAGCAGCTGGGGCTCAGGGGACATCTATGGCTACACCTTC. This encodes CASSWGSGDIYGYTF.

This clone was found a few times. The chain recombines TRBV15 with TRBJ1-1, with 7 bases lining up with TRBD1. Germline V gene sequence: CDR1 LNHNV, CDR2 YYDKDF (reference sequence). J gave up 5 bases and V 1 base, and 10 bases lay outside the gene matches. This CDR3 has 16 residues. As DNA, the CDR3 is TGTGCCACCAGCAGAGCCATTATTACAGGGGATACTGAAGCTTTCTTT. It specifies CATSRAIITGDTEAFF.

V usage is TRBV7-9 and J usage is TRBJ1-6; D gene ambiguous. Per germline, CDR1 SEHNR and CDR2 FQNEAQ (reference sequence). The germline V and J ends were trimmed by 10 bases and 6 bases, with 13 bases remaining between them. The CDR3 has 13 amino acids. The CDR3 loop reads CATHSLPNSPLHF. The CDR3 region has the DNA TGTGCCACTCACTCTCTACCTAATTCACCCCTCCACTTT.

This chain uses TRBV6-1 with TRBJ1-5; TRBD1 matches 8 bases. Germline loops: CDR1 MNHNS, CDR2 SASEGT. Germline trimming cut 3 bases from V and 3 bases from J; bases unmatched to any gene: 4. The CDR3 runs to 15 residues. The CDR3 DNA is TGTGCCAGCAGTGATCGGACAGGGCTCAATCAGCCCCAGCATTTT. Protein: CASSDRTGLNQPQHF.

The V and J genes are TRBV25-1 and TRBJ1-2; 8 bases are shared with TRBD1. CDR1 and CDR2 from the germline V gene are MGHDK and SYGVNS. J gave up 8 bases and V 5 bases, and 1 base lay outside the gene matches. The CDR3 spans 11 residues. CDR3 region: CASSSGGGYTF. The CDR3 coding sequence is TGTGCCAGCAGTTCAGGGGGCGGCTACACCTTC.

V and J are TRBV4-3 and TRBJ1-2; perhaps TRBD1 as D (6 bases). The CDR3 sequence is 15 residues long. V dropped 0 bases and J dropped 4 bases, with 12 bases sitting between them. Germline V lookup: CDR1 LGHNA, CDR2 YSLEER. The CDR3 nucleotides are TGCGCCAGCAGCCAAGATTGGGGACAATCCTATGGCTACACCTTC. It is translated as CASSQDWGQSYGYTF.

This chain joins TRBV29-1 and TRBJ1-3, with unresolved D. This CDR3 is 13 amino acids long. The germline V gene has CDR1 SQVTM and CDR2 ANQGSEA. V lost 6 bases, J lost 1 base, and 10 bases lay in between. CDR3 sequence reads: CSVGGGSGNTIYF. CDR3 in DNA: TGCAGCGTCGGCGGTGGATCTGGAAACACCATATATTTT.

The V and J genes are TRBV19 and TRBJ2-2, with 8 bases fitting TRBD1. CDR1 LNHDA and CDR2 SQIVND come from the germline V gene (reference sequence). The CDR3 contains 14 residues. After removal of 3 bases from V and 6 bases from J, the junction contained 3 bases not matched to a gene. CDR3 nucleotides: TGTGCCAGTAGTATTCAGGGGGCGCCCGGGGAGCTGTTTTTT. It codes for CASSIQGAPGELFF.

V is TRBV5-1 and J is TRBJ2-3; TRBD2 matches at 7 bases. With 4 bases clipped from V and 2 bases from J, the junction kept 10 bases outside the gene matches. The CDR3 sequence is 16 residues long. In germline, CDR1 is SGHRS, CDR2 YFSETQ. The CDR3 DNA is TGCGCCAGCAGCCACAGACTAGCAGAGATCACAGATACGCAGTATTTT. This encodes CASSHRLAEITDTQYF.

For the CDR3, the DNA is TGCGCCAGCAGCCGGACAGGTTCCTACGAGCAGTACTTC. Encoded protein: CASSRTGSYEQYF. This chain links TRBV4-1 with TRBJ2-7, with 7 bases fitting TRBD1. Per germline, CDR1 MGHRA and CDR2 YSYEKL. The trim removed 4 bases at V and 1 base at J, leaving 1 base unmatched. The CDR3 extends over 13 amino acids.

The J gene is TRBJ2-2, the V gene TRBV2; 7 bases are shared with TRBD1. In germline, CDR1 is SNHLY, CDR2 FYNNEI. V lost 10 bases to trimming and J lost 3 bases; unmatched junction nucleotides: 8. CDR3 length equals 14 residues. The CDR3: CATQTGSDTGELFF. DNA of the CDR3: TGTGCCACGCAGACAGGGTCGGACACCGGGGAGCTGTTTTTT.

This rearrangement joins TRBV27 to TRBJ2-7; D might be TRBD2 (5 bases). Germline V gives CDR1 MNHEY, CDR2 SMNVEV (reference sequence). CDR3 size: 15 residues. V lost 2 bases, J lost 0 bases, and 11 bases lay in between. CDR3 sequence reads: CASSLRRVDSYEQYF. CDR3 DNA sequence: TGTGCCAGCAGTTTACGGCGGGTCGACTCCTACGAGCAGTACTTC.